The rows below give T cell receptor beta chains drawn from one sample of a study of blood T cell repertoires in COVID-19. Assay used: immunoSEQ multiplex PCR; TCRdb lists only in-frame clones, some missing. The repertoire has under 200,000 clones, roughly 90% of them found once; the top ten carry about 0.54%. The sequenced material came from peripheral blood. These TCRs come from a man aged 50 to 60 with acute or convalescent COVID-19. CDR3s include the opening cysteine and the closing phenylalanine or tryptophan. Each record gives: J gene, V gene, D gene, clone size, CDR3 protein, CDR3 DNA. D genes are given only for firm matches. Size is omitted from some rows. Given values are once, few, many or a class for expanded clones.

j_gene: TRBJ2-2; v_gene: TRBV9; d_gene: TRBD2; abundance: .; CDR3aa: CASSLTSGGATGELFF; CDR3nt: TGTGCCAGCAGCTTGACTAGCGGGGGGGCGACCGGGGAGCTGTTTTTT
j_gene: TRBJ2-7; v_gene: TRBV5-5; d_gene: TRBD1; abundance: .; CDR3aa: CASSLPGQGVYEQYF; CDR3nt: TGTGCCAGCAGCTTACCGGGACAGGGGGTCTACGAGCAGTACTTC
j_gene: TRBJ1-5; v_gene: TRBV28; d_gene: .; abundance: .; CDR3aa: CASSFHQGNQPQHF; CDR3nt: TGTGCCAGCAGTTTCCATCAGGGGAATCAGCCCCAGCATTTT
j_gene: TRBJ2-5; v_gene: TRBV30; d_gene: .; abundance: .; CDR3aa: CAWSVDFRETQYF; CDR3nt: TGTGCCTGGAGTGTCGATTTCAGAGAGACCCAGTACTTC
j_gene: TRBJ2-2; v_gene: TRBV9; d_gene: TRBD2; abundance: few; CDR3aa: CASSGKRGAVGELFF; CDR3nt: TGTGCCAGCAGCGGAAAGCGGGGGGCGGTCGGGGAGCTGTTTTTT
j_gene: TRBJ2-5; v_gene: TRBV5-5; d_gene: TRBD2; abundance: .; CDR3aa: CASSWLAGPLETQYF; CDR3nt: TGTGCCAGCAGCTGGCTAGCGGGCCCGCTGGAGACCCAGTACTTC
j_gene: TRBJ2-2; v_gene: TRBV7-9; d_gene: .; abundance: .; CDR3aa: CASSPWGGGELFF; CDR3nt: TGTGCCAGCAGCCCGTGGGGCGGCGGGGAGCTGTTTTTT
j_gene: TRBJ1-5; v_gene: TRBV11-2; d_gene: .; abundance: .; CDR3aa: CASSLDINQPQHF; CDR3nt: TGTGCCAGCAGCTTAGATATAAATCAGCCCCAGCATTTT
j_gene: TRBJ1-2; v_gene: TRBV27; d_gene: .; abundance: .; CDR3aa: CASSTGNYGYTF; CDR3nt: TGTGCCAGCAGTACAGGGAACTATGGCTACACCTTC
j_gene: TRBJ1-2; v_gene: TRBV7-2; d_gene: .; abundance: .; CDR3aa: CASSHTPNYGYTF; CDR3nt: TGTGCCAGCAGCCACACCCCGAACTATGGCTACACCTTC
j_gene: TRBJ2-7; v_gene: TRBV5-1; d_gene: TRBD1; abundance: .; CDR3aa: CASSLVYGTGAAEQYF; CDR3nt: TGCGCCAGCAGCTTGGTGTACGGGACAGGGGCAGCCGAGCAGTACTTC
j_gene: TRBJ2-2; v_gene: TRBV3-1/TRBV3-2; d_gene: TRBD1; abundance: .; CDR3aa: CASSQETGGNTGELFF; CDR3nt: TGTGCCAGCAGCCAAGAAACAGGGGGGAACACCGGGGAGCTGTTTTTT
j_gene: TRBJ2-2; v_gene: TRBV6-5; d_gene: TRBD2; abundance: .; CDR3aa: CATLRLVGGPGELFF; CDR3nt: TGTGCCACCCTACGCTTAGTGGGAGGGCCCGGGGAGCTGTTTTTT
j_gene: TRBJ1-1; v_gene: TRBV7-2; d_gene: TRBD1; abundance: .; CDR3aa: CASSGQGSANTEAFF; CDR3nt: TGTGCCAGCAGCGGACAGGGCTCGGCGAACACTGAAGCTTTCTTT